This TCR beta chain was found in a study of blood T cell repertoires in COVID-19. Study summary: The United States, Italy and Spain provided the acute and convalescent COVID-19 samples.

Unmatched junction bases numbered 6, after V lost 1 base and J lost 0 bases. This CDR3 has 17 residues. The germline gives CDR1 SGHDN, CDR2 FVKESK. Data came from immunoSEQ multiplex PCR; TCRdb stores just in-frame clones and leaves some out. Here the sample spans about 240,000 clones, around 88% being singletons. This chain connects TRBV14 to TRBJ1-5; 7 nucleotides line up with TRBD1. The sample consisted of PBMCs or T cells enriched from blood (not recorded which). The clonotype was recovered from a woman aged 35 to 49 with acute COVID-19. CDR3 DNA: TGTGCCAGCAGCCAAGGGAGGGGGCAGTATAGCAATCAGCCCCAGCATTTT. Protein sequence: CASSQGRGQYSNQPQHF.